The next 5 T cell receptor beta chains were all read from a single sample in a study of cytomegalovirus exposure and HLA in healthy donors. Repertoires were generated with immunoSEQ multiplex PCR, while TCRdb's copy carries only in-frame clones and drops some. The sample lists under 75,000 clones; about 82% were seen once. The sample taken for sequencing was PBMCs. The origin of the receptors is a man aged 25 to 40 in good health and CMV-seronegative.

In regard to this clone: One end of the junction varies from germline; a read error may be responsible. The gene calls are TRBV6-1 and TRBJ2-1; 8 bases are a match to TRBD2. There are 10 residues in the CDR3. CDR1 is MNHNS and CDR2 is SASEGT in the germline V gene. CDR3 in DNA: TGTGCCAGCGGAGCGGGGGCCTCGCTCTTC. Amino acid sequence: CASGAGASLF.

The chain is built from TRBV7-2 and TRBJ2-7; 12 nucleotides agree with TRBD1. CDR3 size: 16 residues. Per the germline V gene, CDR1 is SGHTA and CDR2 is FQGNSA. V shed 0 bases, J shed 6 bases, and the junction held 6 bases outside the gene matches. The CDR3 DNA reads as TGTGCCAGCAGCTTAGCGCGGGACAGGGGGCCGGGCGAGCAGTACTTC. Translated: CASSLARDRGPGEQYF.

J is TRBJ1-1 and V is TRBV27; possible D gene TRBD1, 5 bases. The CDR3 runs 15 residues. Trimming removed 1 base from V and 2 bases from J, with 11 bases in between. The germline V gene encodes CDR1 MNHEY and CDR2 SMNVEV (reference sequence). CDR3 in DNA: TGTGCCAGCAGTTTATGGTTAGGGGTAAACACTGAAGCTTTCTTT. Its protein is CASSLWLGVNTEAFF.

This chain links TRBV12-5 with TRBJ1-5; unclear D gene. The CDR3 runs to 16 residues. The V end lost 0 bases, the J end lost 6 bases, and 15 bases lay between the germline ends. Germline lookup yields CDR1 LGHNT and CDR2 FRNRAP. The CDR3 reads CASGLVVNSGFQPQHF. CDR3 bases: TGTGCTAGTGGTTTGGTAGTAAATAGCGGGTTTCAGCCCCAGCATTTT. Variable domain in full (rest from reference TRBV12-5 and TRBJ1-5): DARVTQTPRHKVTEMGQEVTMRCQPILGHNTVFWYRQTMMQGLELLAYFRNRAPLDDSGMPKDRFSAEMPDATLATLKIQPSEPRDSAVYFCASGLVVNSGFQPQHFGDGTRLSIL.

The V call is TRBV7-9, the J call TRBJ2-2; a weak D match, TRBD1 (7 bases). The CDR3 length is 12 residues. Germline CDR1 SEHNR, CDR2 FQNEAQ (reference sequence). CDR3 in amino acids: CGGDRNTGELFF. The CDR3 nucleotides read TGTGGGGGGGACAGGAACACCGGGGAGCTGTTTTTT.